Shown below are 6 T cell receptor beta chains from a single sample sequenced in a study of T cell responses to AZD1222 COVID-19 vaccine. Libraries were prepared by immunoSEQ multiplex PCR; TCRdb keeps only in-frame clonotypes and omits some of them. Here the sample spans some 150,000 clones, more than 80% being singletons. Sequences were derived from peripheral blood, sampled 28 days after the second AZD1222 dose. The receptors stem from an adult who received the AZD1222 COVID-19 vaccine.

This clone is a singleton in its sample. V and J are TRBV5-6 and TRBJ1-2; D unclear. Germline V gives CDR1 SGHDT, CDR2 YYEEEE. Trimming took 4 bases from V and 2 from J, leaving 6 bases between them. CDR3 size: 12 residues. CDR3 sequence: CASSLLNYGYTF. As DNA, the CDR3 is TGTGCCAGCAGCCTGCTGAACTATGGCTACACCTTC.

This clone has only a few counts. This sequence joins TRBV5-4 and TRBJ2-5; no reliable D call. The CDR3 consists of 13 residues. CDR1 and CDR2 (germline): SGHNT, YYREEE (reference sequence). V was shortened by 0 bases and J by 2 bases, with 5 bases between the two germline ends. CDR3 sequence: CASSLVTQETQYF. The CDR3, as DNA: TGTGCCAGCAGCTTGGTGACTCAAGAGACCCAGTACTTC. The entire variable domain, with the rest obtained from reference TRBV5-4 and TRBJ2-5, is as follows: ETGVTQSPTHLIKTRGQQVTLRCSSQSGHNTVSWYQQALGQGPQFIFQYYREEENGRGNFPPRFSGLQFPNYSSELNVNALELDDSALYLCASSLVTQETQYFGPGTRLLVL.

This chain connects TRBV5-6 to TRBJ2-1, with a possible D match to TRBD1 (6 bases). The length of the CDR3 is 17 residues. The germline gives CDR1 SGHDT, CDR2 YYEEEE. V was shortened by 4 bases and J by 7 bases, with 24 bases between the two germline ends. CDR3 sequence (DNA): TGTGCCAGCAGCAGAGTCGGCCGACAGTTAACAGGGAATGAGCAGTTCTTC. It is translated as CASSRVGRQLTGNEQFF.

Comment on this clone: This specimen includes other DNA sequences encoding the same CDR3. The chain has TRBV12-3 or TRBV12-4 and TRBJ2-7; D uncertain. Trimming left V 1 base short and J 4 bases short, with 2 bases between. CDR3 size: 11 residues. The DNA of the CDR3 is TGTGCCAGCAGTTTAGATTACGAGCAGTACTTC. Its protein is CASSLDYEQYF.

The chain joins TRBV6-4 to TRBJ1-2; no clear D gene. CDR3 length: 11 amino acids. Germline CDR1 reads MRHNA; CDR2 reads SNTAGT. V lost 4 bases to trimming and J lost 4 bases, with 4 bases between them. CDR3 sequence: CASSVTYGYTF. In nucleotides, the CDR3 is TGTGCCAGCAGTGTGACCTATGGCTACACCTTC.

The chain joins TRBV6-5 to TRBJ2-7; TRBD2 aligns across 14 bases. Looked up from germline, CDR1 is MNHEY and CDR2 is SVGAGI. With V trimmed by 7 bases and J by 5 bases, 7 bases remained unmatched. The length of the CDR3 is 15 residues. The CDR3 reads CASNPGTSGSNEQYF. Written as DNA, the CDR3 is TGTGCCAGCAATCCCGGGACTAGCGGGAGCAACGAGCAGTACTTC.